One and the same sample provided the 24 T cell receptor beta chains below, sequenced in a study of blood T cell repertoires in COVID-19 (dated by TCRdb to the early 2020s). The library was produced with the immunoSEQ multiplex PCR assay. TCRdb took this table from immuneACCESS and kept in-frame rearrangements with V and J called. Such tables lack part of the clones; where checked against another copy, unresolved V genes explain under half of the gap, and the rest is unexplained. The sample table shows 23,000 or so clones, and more than 85% are seen once. The ten largest clones capture about 3.1% of the sample. The material sequenced was peripheral blood. Source of these receptors: an older woman with active COVID-19.

The V gene is TRBV5-6, the J gene TRBJ2-5; D might be TRBD1 (6 bases). From germline, CDR1 is SGHDT and CDR2 YYEEEE. Trimming pared 4 bases from V and 5 bases from J, leaving 18 bases between. The CDR3 is made up of 15 amino acids. CDR3 nucleotides: TGTGCCAGCAGCGCTCGGTGGGGGCTCGGGGAGACCCAGTACTTC. Its translation: CASSARWGLGETQYF. Together with reference TRBV5-6 and TRBJ2-5, the CDR3 gives the full variable domain: DAGVTQSPTHLIKTRGQQVTLRCSPKSGHDTVSWYQQALGQGPQFIFQYYEEEERQRGNFPDRFSGHQFPNYSSELNVNALLLGDSALYLCASSARWGLGETQYFGPGTRLLVL.

The chain is built from TRBV19 and TRBJ1-1; possibly TRBD1 for D (5 bases). The CDR3 consists of 14 residues. The V and J ends lost 7 bases and 4 bases respectively, with 16 bases between them. CDR1 LNHDA and CDR2 SQIVND come from the germline V gene (reference sequence). CDR3 residues: CASIPRGGGTEAFF. CDR3 nucleotides: TGTGCCAGTATCCCTCGGGGGGGAGGCACTGAAGCTTTCTTT.

The rearrangement links TRBV30 to TRBJ2-7; 9 positions agree with TRBD1. J lost 4 bases, V lost 5 bases, and 21 bases had no gene match. CDR1 is GTSNPN, CDR2 SVGIG, per germline (reference sequence). The CDR3 contains 18 residues. CDR3 nucleotide sequence: TGTGCCTGGGGCCGTTCCCCCACCGGGACAGGGAAGAATTACGAGCAGTACTTC. Protein: CAWGRSPTGTGKNYEQYF.

The rearrangement joins TRBV5-4 to TRBJ2-2; 15 bases agree with TRBD2. CDR1 is SGHNT and CDR2 is YYREEE in the germline V gene (reference sequence). The CDR3 covers 18 residues. V shed 2 bases and J 8 bases; nucleotides not matched to a gene: 10. CDR3 region: CASSLGLAGGHGVGELFF. The CDR3, as DNA: TGTGCCAGCAGCTTAGGACTAGCGGGAGGGCACGGTGTGGGGGAGCTGTTTTTT.

The chain is built from TRBV6-5 and TRBJ2-7, with 7 bases matching TRBD1. Germline trimming cut 6 bases from V and 2 bases from J; bases unmatched to any gene: 10. In germline, CDR1 is MNHEY, CDR2 SVGAGI. The CDR3 covers 15 residues. The CDR3 sequence: CASRGTAKITYEQYF. CDR3 nucleotides: TGTGCCAGCAGGGGGACAGCTAAAATTACCTACGAGCAGTACTTC.

V gene TRBV6-5 combines with J gene TRBJ2-7; D possibly corresponds to TRBD1 (5 bases). This CDR3 spans 15 amino acids. Trimming cost V 0 bases and J 7 bases, with 16 bases left between them. Per the germline V gene, CDR1 is MNHEY and CDR2 is SVGAGI. The CDR3 bases are TGTGCCAGCAGTTACTCGACGGATTTGCCAGGGGAGCAGTACTTC. It yields the protein CASSYSTDLPGEQYF.

V is TRBV7-2 and J is TRBJ1-2; 7 nucleotides match TRBD1. Trimming at V came to 5 bases and at J to 4 bases, leaving 4 bases not matched to a gene. The CDR3 has 13 amino acids. The germline gives CDR1 SGHTA, CDR2 FQGNSA. In nucleotides, the CDR3 is TGTGCCAGCAGCCGGGACAGAATCTATGGCTACACCTTC. This translates into CASSRDRIYGYTF. Using reference TRBV7-2 and TRBJ1-2 for the parts outside the CDR3, the full variable domain is GAGVSQSPSNKVTEKGKDVELRCDPISGHTALYWYRQSLGQGLEFLIYFQGNSAPDKSGLPSDRFSAERTGGSVSTLTIQRTQQEDSAVYLCASSRDRIYGYTFGSGTRLTVV.

This clone has just one count. V usage is TRBV10-3 and J usage is TRBJ2-1, with 11 bases that match TRBD2. This CDR3 is 17 amino acids long. Unmatched junction bases numbered 11, after V lost 2 bases and J lost 8 bases. The germline gives CDR1 ENHRY, CDR2 SYGVKD. CDR3 nucleotides: TGTGCCATCAGTGAGCTTCTTTCTAGCGGGAGGAGTCATGAGCAGTTCTTC. Encoded protein: CAISELLSSGRSHEQFF.

This chain uses TRBV7-9 with TRBJ2-7; D unresolved. The germline CDR1 and CDR2 sequences are SEHNR and FQNEAQ (reference sequence). The germline V and J ends were trimmed by 4 bases and 7 bases, with 11 bases remaining between them. The CDR3 consists of 12 residues. CDR3 in amino acids: CASSSSSWEQYF. DNA for the CDR3: TGTGCCAGCAGCTCTTCCAGTTGGGAGCAGTACTTC.

This clone has just one count. J is TRBJ2-7 and V is TRBV27; 7 bases match TRBD1. Trimming took 0 bases from V and 7 from J; bases not matched to a gene: 6. CDR1 MNHEY and CDR2 SMNVEV come from the germline V gene (reference sequence). The CDR3 spans 14 residues. The CDR3 sequence: CASSLSKGGGEQYF. DNA for the CDR3: TGTGCCAGCAGTTTATCAAAAGGGGGCGGGGAGCAGTACTTC.

The chain carries TRBV19 and TRBJ1-4; D remains unclear. The CDR3 extends over 16 amino acids. V lost 3 bases and J lost 0, with 11 bases in between. Germline V gene data show CDR1 as LNHDA and CDR2 as SQIVND (reference sequence). In DNA form, the CDR3 reads TGTGCCAGTAGTATTCATACAAGATCAACTAATGAAAAACTGTTTTTT. It yields the protein CASSIHTRSTNEKLFF.

The V and J genes are TRBV11-3 and TRBJ1-6; D gene uncertain. This CDR3 contains 13 residues. Germline CDR1 is SGHNT and CDR2 is YENEEA. Trimming removed 4 bases at V and 6 bases at J, with 7 bases between. Here the CDR3 DNA reads TGTGCCAGCAGCTATTCAGTTAATTCACCCCTCCACTTT. Encoded protein: CASSYSVNSPLHF.

The V call is TRBV2, the J call TRBJ2-2, with 8 bases that match TRBD1. Germline V lookup: CDR1 SNHLY, CDR2 FYNNEI. This CDR3 is built from 14 residues. V shed 6 bases, J shed 7 bases, and the junction held 7 bases outside the gene matches. This CDR3 is CASRPDRANGELFF. CDR3 nucleotide sequence: TGTGCCAGCAGACCGGACAGGGCGAACGGGGAGCTGTTTTTT.

This clone was seen only a few times. V gene TRBV4-1 combines with J gene TRBJ2-2; 11 nucleotides match TRBD2. Germline-derived CDR1 and CDR2 are MGHRA and YSYEKL. The junction had 1 base not matched to a gene; V was cut back by 6 bases and J by 1 base. The length of the CDR3 is 15 residues. CDR3 nucleotide sequence: TGCGCCAGCAGTACTAGCGGGAGGAACACCGGGGAGCTGTTTTTT. It encodes CASSTSGRNTGELFF.

The rearrangement joins TRBV7-2 to TRBJ2-7; TRBD2 matches at 7 bases. V was clipped by 0 bases and J by 2 bases; unmatched bases: 4. The germline gives CDR1 SGHTA, CDR2 FQGNSA. The CDR3 runs 15 residues. The CDR3: CASSLAGTTPYEQYF. CDR3 nucleotides: TGTGCCAGCAGCTTAGCCGGGACTACCCCCTACGAGCAGTACTTC.

Only one count was recorded for this clone. This chain connects TRBV4-2 to TRBJ1-1; D is undetermined. Looked up from germline, CDR1 is LGHNA and CDR2 is YNFKEQ. This CDR3 is 15 amino acids long. Trimming cost V 4 bases and J 2 bases, with 14 bases left between them. For the CDR3, the DNA is TGTGCCAGCAGCCTACTAAGTTTACAAAACACTGAAGCTTTCTTT. Its translation is CASSLLSLQNTEAFF.

The chain has TRBV27 and TRBJ2-7; D possibly corresponds to TRBD1 (6 bases). The germline V and J ends were trimmed by 2 bases and 6 bases, with 14 bases remaining between them. The CDR3 consists of 14 residues. Germline V gene lookup returns CDR1 MNHEY and CDR2 SMNVEV (reference sequence). The CDR3 DNA sequence: TGTGCCAGCAGTTTAAACGGGGTGGGGGCCGAGCAGTACTTC. It codes for CASSLNGVGAEQYF.

V and J are TRBV3-1 (or the pseudogene TRBV3-2) and TRBJ1-1; D unclear. The V gene lost 4 bases and the J gene lost 1 base, with 10 bases spanning the gap. Per the germline V gene, CDR1 is LGHDT and CDR2 is YNNKEL (reference sequence). The CDR3 loop spans 14 amino acids. The CDR3 loop is CASSLFPRNTEAFF. The CDR3 DNA is TGTGCCAGCAGCCTTTTTCCTAGGAACACTGAAGCTTTCTTT.

V gene TRBV20-1 combines with J gene TRBJ2-7; D is possibly TRBD2 (6 bases). This CDR3 has 11 amino acids. Germline CDR1 and CDR2: DFQATT and SNEGSKA (reference sequence). Trimming pared 7 bases from V and 5 bases from J, leaving 12 bases between. CDR3: CSGLVVDEQYF. The CDR3 nucleotides are TGCAGTGGACTAGTAGTCGACGAGCAGTACTTC.

The chain couples TRBV7-2 to TRBJ2-1, with D tentatively TRBD2 (5 bases). The CDR3 sequence is 15 residues long. Germline CDR1 SGHTA, CDR2 FQGNSA. V dropped 3 bases and J dropped 2 bases, with 11 bases sitting between them. This CDR3 reads CASSLASSTYNEQFF. The DNA for the CDR3 is TGTGCCAGCAGCTTGGCTAGCTCCACCTACAATGAGCAGTTCTTC.

In this sample, this clone turned up a few times. This chain joins TRBV4-1 and TRBJ2-7; D is ambiguous. The germline gives CDR1 MGHRA, CDR2 YSYEKL. The CDR3 has 16 residues. With 0 bases removed from V and 2 bases from J, the gap between germline ends came to 14 bases. The CDR3: CASSQDPGSSAYEQYF. The CDR3 DNA sequence: TGCGCCAGCAGCCAAGATCCAGGCAGTTCCGCCTACGAGCAGTACTTC.

CDR3 nucleotide sequence: TGTGCCAGCAGCGACAGGGTAGCTGGAAACACCATATATTTT. Translation gives CASSDRVAGNTIYF. This rearrangement joins TRBV6-5 to TRBJ1-3, with 7 nucleotides matching TRBD1. From germline, CDR1 is MNHEY and CDR2 SVGAGI. The CDR3 runs 14 residues. Germline trimming cut 6 bases from V and 2 bases from J; bases unmatched to any gene: 4.

The chain couples TRBV5-4 to TRBJ2-3; D unresolved. Trimming took off 4 bases at V and 2 bases at J, with 11 bases between the two ends. Germline CDR1 and CDR2: SGHNT and YYREEE (reference sequence). The length of the CDR3 is 14 residues. The CDR3 sequence: CASSHNSYTDTQYF. For the CDR3, the DNA is TGTGCCAGCAGCCACAACAGCTACACAGATACGCAGTATTTT.

V is TRBV5-1 and J is TRBJ1-2; possibly TRBD1 for D (5 bases). CDR1 SGHRS and CDR2 YFSETQ come from the germline V gene. V was clipped by 3 bases and J by 4 bases, with 16 bases between them. The CDR3 has 15 residues. The CDR3 loop reads CASSSGGGFSYGYTF. Written as DNA, the CDR3 is TGCGCCAGCAGCTCCGGGGGGGGTTTTAGCTATGGCTACACCTTC.